One sample yielded the 5 T cell receptor beta chains listed below, sequenced in a study of T cells in Graves' hyperthyroidism and ophthalmopathy. Amplification of TCR beta CDR3 regions used RNA as the template. The study used the HTBI primer set for a first-round RT-PCR of the TCR CDR3. Via MiXCR, TCRdb re-called the multiplex PCR reads, giving one row per CDR3 protein. This sample yields over 400,000 distinct CDR3 sequences, of which approximately 23% are seen a single time; about half belongs to the top ten. The sample consisted of blood. These receptors all come from a woman in her 70s with Graves' ophthalmopathy.

The sample holds many counts of this clonotype. The chain carries TRBV5-1 and TRBJ1-4; the D is unclear. The CDR3 loop spans 13 amino acids. Germline V gene sequence: CDR1 SGHRS, CDR2 YFSETQ. V gave up 0 bases and J gave up 7 bases, with 7 bases separating them. In nucleotides, the CDR3 is TGCGCCAGCAGCTTGGATCCGGGTGAAAAACTGTTTTTT. Its protein product is CASSLDPGEKLFF.

This clonotype has just a few counts. This chain joins TRBV27 and TRBJ1-1, with D possibly TRBD1 on 6 matching bases. This CDR3 is built from 18 residues. CDR1 and CDR2 from the germline V gene are MNHEY and SMNVEV (reference sequence). Trimming left V 3 bases short and J 4 bases short, with 24 bases between. The CDR3 DNA sequence: TGTGCCAGCAGTTTTTATTGGGCAGGGGACGGTGTGGGCACTGAAGCTTTCTTT. Encoded protein: CASSFYWAGDGVGTEAFF.

On this clonotype itself: A clone one base away is much larger, so this may be a read error. The chain has TRBV12-3 or TRBV12-4 and TRBJ1-2, with 7 bases that match TRBD1. The CDR3 consists of 13 residues. The CDR3 sequence: CTSIRDRASGYTF. The CDR3 DNA is TGTACCAGCATCCGCGACAGGGCTAGTGGCTACACCTTC.

The chain employs TRBV6-1 and TRBJ2-7; 8 bases line up with TRBD2. The CDR3 sequence is 14 residues long. Germline CDR1 reads MNHNS; CDR2 reads SASEGT. Trimming removed 10 bases from V and 2 bases from J; junction bases left unmatched: 10. The DNA of the CDR3 is TGTGCCACCCTCCCAGCGGGAGAGACCTACGAGCAGTACTTC. Its protein product is CATLPAGETYEQYF.

A note on this clonotype: A clone one base away is much larger, so this may be a read error. The chain couples TRBV6-1 to TRBJ1-1, with 7 bases aligning to TRBD1. Germline assignment: CDR1 MNHNS and CDR2 SASEGT. The CDR3 extends over 13 amino acids. The CDR3 loop is CASSEGTGVRAIF. DNA of the CDR3: TGTGCCAGCAGTGAAGGGACAGGCGTCCGCGCTATCTTT.